This TCR beta chain emerged from a study of cytomegalovirus exposure and HLA in healthy donors. A multiplex PCR was run with 60 Vbeta primers and 13 Jbeta primers. Sequencing used immunoSEQ multiplex PCR; TCRdb keeps in-frame clones, though not all of them. This table holds around 230,000 clones, around 83% found once. The germline gives CDR1 SNHLY, CDR2 FYNNEI. The CDR3 is made up of 13 amino acids. Trimming pared 4 bases from V and 7 bases from J, leaving 13 bases between. Sequencing was performed on PBMCs. The TCR comes from a girl aged 2 to 9 in good health and CMV-seronegative. This rearrangement joins TRBV2 to TRBJ1-1; maybe TRBD1 (6 bases). The CDR3 DNA sequence: TGTGCCAGCAGTGCGACAGGTTCCAGTGAAGCTTTCTTT. It yields the protein CASSATGSSEAFF.